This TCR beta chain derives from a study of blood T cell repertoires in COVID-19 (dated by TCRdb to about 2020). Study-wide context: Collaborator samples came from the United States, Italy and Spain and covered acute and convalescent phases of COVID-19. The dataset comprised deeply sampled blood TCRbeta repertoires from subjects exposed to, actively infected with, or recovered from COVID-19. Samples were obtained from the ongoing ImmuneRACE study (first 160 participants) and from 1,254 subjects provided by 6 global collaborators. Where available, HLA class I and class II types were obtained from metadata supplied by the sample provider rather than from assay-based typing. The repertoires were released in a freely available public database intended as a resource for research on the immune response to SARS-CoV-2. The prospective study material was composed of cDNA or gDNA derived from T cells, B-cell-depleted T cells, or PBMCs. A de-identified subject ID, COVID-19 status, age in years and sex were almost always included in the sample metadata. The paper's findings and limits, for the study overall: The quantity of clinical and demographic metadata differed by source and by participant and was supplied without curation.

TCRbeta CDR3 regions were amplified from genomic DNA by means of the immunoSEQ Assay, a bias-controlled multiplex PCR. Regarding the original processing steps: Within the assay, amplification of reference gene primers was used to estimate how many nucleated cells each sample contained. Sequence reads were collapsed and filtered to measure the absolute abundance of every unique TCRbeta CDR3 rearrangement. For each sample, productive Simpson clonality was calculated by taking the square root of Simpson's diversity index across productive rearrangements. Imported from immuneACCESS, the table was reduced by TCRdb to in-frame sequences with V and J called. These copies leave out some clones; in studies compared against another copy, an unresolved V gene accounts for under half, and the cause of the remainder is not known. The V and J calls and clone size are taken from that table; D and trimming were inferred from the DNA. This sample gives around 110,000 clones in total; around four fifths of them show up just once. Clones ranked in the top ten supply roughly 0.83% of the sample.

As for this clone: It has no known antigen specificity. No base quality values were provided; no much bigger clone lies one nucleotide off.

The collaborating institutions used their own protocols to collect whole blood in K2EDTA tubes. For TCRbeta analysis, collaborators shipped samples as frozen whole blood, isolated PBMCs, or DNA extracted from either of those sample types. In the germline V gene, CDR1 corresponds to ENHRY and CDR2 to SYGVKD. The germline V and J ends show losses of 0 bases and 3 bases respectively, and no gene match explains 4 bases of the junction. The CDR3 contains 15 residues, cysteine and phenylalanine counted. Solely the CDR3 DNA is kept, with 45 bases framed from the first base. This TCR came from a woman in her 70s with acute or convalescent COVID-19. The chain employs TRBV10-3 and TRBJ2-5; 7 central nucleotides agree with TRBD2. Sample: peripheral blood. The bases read TGTGCCATCAGTGAGTCGGTGGGAGGGGAAGAGACCCAGTACTTC. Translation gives CAISESVGGEETQYF.